The rows below give T cell receptor beta chains drawn from one sample of a study of memory CD4+ T cells and cytomegalovirus serostatus. The assay was immunoSEQ multiplex PCR, and TCRdb's table has in-frame clones only and misses some. The top ten hold around 0.8% of the sample, which has 70,000 to 95,000 clones, around 80% seen once. The sample was memory CD4+ T cells from blood. These receptor sequences come from an adult in good health and CMV-seronegative. Both conserved end residues are part of each CDR3. Each record gives: D gene, J gene, V gene, clone size, CDR3 protein, CDR3 DNA. The D gene is left open where the match is weak. Rows give clone size only sometimes, using once, few, many, or a class for an expanded clone.

D: TRBD1
J: TRBJ1-2
V: TRBV7-2
size: -
CDR3: CASSPGDRSNYGYTF
DNA: TGTGCCAGCAGCCCGGGGGACAGGTCTAACTATGGCTACACCTTC

D: -
J: TRBJ2-7
V: TRBV19
size: -
CDR3: CASSMSLGQPYEQYF
DNA: TGTGCCAGTAGTATGAGTCTCGGGCAGCCCTACGAGCAGTACTTC

D: TRBD1
J: TRBJ2-2
V: TRBV2
size: -
CDR3: CARGQGHVTGELFF
DNA: TGTGCCAGGGGACAGGGTCATGTAACCGGGGAGCTGTTTTTT

D: -
J: TRBJ1-1
V: TRBV2
size: -
CDR3: CASRAQVNTEAFF
DNA: TGTGCCAGCAGGGCACAGGTGAACACTGAAGCTTTCTTT

D: -
J: TRBJ1-5
V: TRBV7-2
size: -
CDR3: CASSLVGDKQPQHF
DNA: TGTGCCAGCAGCTTAGTTGGGGATAAGCAGCCCCAGCATTTT

D: -
J: TRBJ2-7
V: TRBV5-4
size: -
CDR3: CASSLLEADTYEQYF
DNA: TGTGCCAGCAGCTTGTTAGAGGCAGACACCTACGAGCAGTACTTC

D: -
J: TRBJ2-2
V: TRBV30
size: -
CDR3: CAWSPRDLATGELFF
DNA: TGTGCCTGGAGCCCCCGGGACCTGGCCACCGGGGAGCTGTTTTTT

D: -
J: TRBJ2-3
V: TRBV11-1
size: -
CDR3: CASSDPPERDTQYF
DNA: TGTGCCAGCAGCGACCCTCCCGAGCGGGATACGCAGTATTTT

D: -
J: TRBJ1-5
V: TRBV4-3
size: few
CDR3: CASSQDQTGNQPQHF
DNA: TGCGCCAGCAGCCAAGATCAGACGGGTAATCAGCCCCAGCATTTT

D: -
J: TRBJ1-2
V: TRBV4-3
size: once
CDR3: CASSQETGIFGYTF
DNA: TGCGCCAGCAGCCAAGAAACAGGGATTTTCGGCTACACCTTC

D: -
J: TRBJ2-7
V: TRBV7-8
size: -
CDR3: CASSLEGLYSYEQYF
DNA: TGTGCCAGCAGCTTAGAAGGGCTTTACTCCTACGAGCAGTACTTC

D: -
J: TRBJ1-4
V: TRBV5-5
size: -
CDR3: CASSRADATNEKLFF
DNA: TGTGCCAGCAGCCGCGCAGACGCAACTAATGAAAAACTGTTTTTT

D: -
J: TRBJ1-2
V: TRBV2
size: few
CDR3: CASSVRAGYGYTF
DNA: TGTGCCAGCAGTGTAAGGGCCGGCTATGGCTACACCTTC

D: -
J: TRBJ2-7
V: TRBV10-3
size: -
CDR3: CAIRIGTEYEQYF
DNA: TGTGCCATCAGGATTGGGACCGAATACGAGCAGTACTTC

D: -
J: TRBJ1-6
V: TRBV7-8
size: -
CDR3: CASTLLSDSYNSPLHF
DNA: TGTGCCAGCACCCTCCTAAGTGACTCCTATAATTCACCCCTCCACTTT

D: TRBD1
J: TRBJ2-1
V: TRBV4-1
size: -
CDR3: CASTRNPDRGRSGNEQFF
DNA: TGCGCCAGCACCCGAAACCCGGACAGGGGGCGGTCCGGCAATGAGCAGTTCTTC

D: -
J: TRBJ2-2
V: TRBV5-6
size: once
CDR3: CASSLGTSNTGELFF
DNA: TGTGCCAGCAGCTTGGGGACATCGAACACCGGGGAGCTGTTTTTT

D: TRBD1
J: TRBJ1-6
V: TRBV18
size: -
CDR3: CASSPGTENSPLHF
DNA: TGTGCCAGCTCACCAGGGACAGAGAATTCACCCCTCCACTTT

D: TRBD1
J: TRBJ2-7
V: TRBV7-8
size: -
CDR3: CASSWPWDRGYEQYF
DNA: TGTGCCAGCAGCTGGCCGTGGGACAGGGGCTACGAGCAGTACTTC

D: TRBD1
J: TRBJ2-2
V: TRBV6-1
size: -
CDR3: CASVGQGNTGELFF
DNA: TGTGCCAGCGTGGGACAGGGTAACACCGGGGAGCTGTTTTTT

D: -
J: TRBJ1-5
V: TRBV7-6
size: -
CDR3: CASSFGPINQPQHF
DNA: TGTGCCAGCAGCTTTGGACCGATCAATCAGCCCCAGCATTTT

D: -
J: TRBJ1-3
V: TRBV30
size: -
CDR3: CAWSVRAGDGNTIYF
DNA: TGTGCCTGGAGTGTACGGGCAGGGGACGGAAACACCATATATTTT

D: -
J: TRBJ1-1
V: TRBV5-1
size: -
CDR3: CASSGGALAGENTEAFF
DNA: TGCGCCAGCAGCGGGGGGGCCCTGGCAGGAGAGAACACTGAAGCTTTCTTT

D: -
J: TRBJ2-2
V: TRBV19
size: -
CDR3: CASSQDLDTGELFF
DNA: TGTGCCAGTAGTCAGGATTTGGACACCGGGGAGCTGTTTTTT

D: -
J: TRBJ1-3
V: TRBV18
size: -
CDR3: CASSPFTLITAPADTIYF
DNA: TGTGCCAGCTCACCTTTTACATTAATAACAGCTCCCGCAGACACCATATATTTT

D: -
J: TRBJ2-7
V: TRBV28
size: -
CDR3: CASITGTGTYEQYF
DNA: TGTGCCAGCATTACCGGGACTGGCACCTACGAGCAGTACTTC

D: TRBD2
J: TRBJ2-1
V: TRBV9
size: -
CDR3: CASSVGGNYNEQFF
DNA: TGTGCCAGCAGCGTCGGGGGGAACTACAATGAGCAGTTCTTC

D: -
J: TRBJ1-1
V: TRBV7-8
size: few
CDR3: CASSLTGQDDTEAFF
DNA: TGTGCCAGCAGCCTCACCGGGCAGGACGACACTGAAGCTTTCTTT

D: -
J: TRBJ1-3
V: TRBV13
size: -
CDR3: CASSLGGNTIYF
DNA: TGTGCCAGCAGCTTAGGTGGAAACACCATATATTTT

D: -
J: TRBJ2-2
V: TRBV7-7
size: -
CDR3: CASSLNMDTGELFF
DNA: TGTGCTAGCAGCTTAAATATGGATACCGGGGAGCTGTTTTTT

D: -
J: TRBJ1-2
V: TRBV29-1
size: -
CDR3: CSVVAGDYGYTF
DNA: TGCAGCGTTGTAGCAGGGGACTATGGCTACACCTTC